Each of the 15 T cell receptor beta chains below was sequenced from the same sample in a study of T-cell reconstitution after alpha-beta-depleted transplantation in children. Preparation of the TCRbeta library used unique molecular identifiers. Via MiXCR, TCRdb re-called the PCR reads, giving one row per CDR3 protein. The table lists fewer than 400,000 distinct CDR3 sequences, approximately 23% of them singletons. Sequencing used PBMCs, mostly from graft donor cells, obtained 180 days after TCRalphabeta/CD19-depleted stem cell transplant. The receptors derive from a male patient between 10 and 17 years old who had a stem cell transplant for acute lymphoblastic leukemia, so the T cells may come from the graft donor.

The sample holds a few counts of this clonotype. The V and J genes are TRBV20-1 and TRBJ2-1; 9 positions agree with TRBD2. Germline loops: CDR1 DFQATT, CDR2 SNEGSKA (reference sequence). This CDR3 has 14 amino acids. J gave up 7 bases and V 6 bases, and 10 bases lay outside the gene matches. This chain's CDR3 is CSAGGVAGVNEQFF. As DNA, the CDR3 is TGCAGTGCCGGGGGAGTAGCGGGAGTGAATGAGCAGTTCTTC.

The genes are TRBV6-1 and TRBJ1-4; unclear D gene. Germline V gene lookup returns CDR1 MNHNS and CDR2 SASEGT. The V gene lost 5 bases and the J gene lost 4 bases, with 8 bases spanning the gap. There are 13 residues in the CDR3. This chain's CDR3 is CASSPDLNEKLFF. In nucleotides, the CDR3 is TGTGCCAGCAGTCCCGACCTTAATGAAAAACTGTTTTTT.

This clonotype was observed a few times. The CDR3 region is CASSPDWDDGVEEGELFF. The DNA of the CDR3 is TGTGCCAGCAGTCCAGACTGGGACGATGGAGTCGAGGAGGGGGAGCTGTTTTTT. V usage is TRBV27 and J usage is TRBJ2-2; D is tentatively TRBD1 or TRBD2 (5 bases each). The V end lost 5 bases, the J end lost 8 bases, and 27 bases lay between the germline ends. Germline assignment: CDR1 MNHEY and CDR2 SMNVEV (reference sequence). The length of the CDR3 is 18 residues.

The rearrangement joins TRBV4-1 to TRBJ2-1; no firm D call. The CDR3 loop spans 15 amino acids. Looked up from germline, CDR1 is MGHRA and CDR2 is YSYEKL. V shed 1 base and J shed 4 bases, with 11 bases lying between them. As DNA, the CDR3 is TGCGCCAGCAGCCAAGGGCCAGATATATACAATGAGCAGTTCTTC. As protein: CASSQGPDIYNEQFF.

The chain joins TRBV19 to TRBJ1-5, with a tentative D call TRBD1 (5 bases). In germline, CDR1 is LNHDA, CDR2 SQIVND (reference sequence). Trimming removed 3 bases from V and 2 bases from J, with 8 bases in between. This CDR3 region has 14 residues. The CDR3 here is CASSITRGNQPQHF. CDR3 DNA sequence: TGTGCCAGTAGTATCACCAGGGGCAATCAGCCCCAGCATTTT.

This clonotype came up many times. V and J are TRBV20-1 and TRBJ2-5; D is possibly TRBD2 (7 bases). CDR1 is DFQATT, CDR2 SNEGSKA, per germline (reference sequence). This CDR3 contains 16 residues. Deletions cut 0 bases from V and 1 base from J, with 15 bases between. This CDR3 reads CSARDRVGGPQETQYF. The CDR3 nucleotides read TGCAGTGCTAGAGATCGGGTGGGGGGGCCCCAAGAGACCCAGTACTTC.

This sequence joins TRBV11-3 and TRBJ2-1; 14 nucleotides line up with TRBD2. V shed 5 bases, J shed 6 bases, and the junction held 6 bases outside the gene matches. The germline CDR1 and CDR2 sequences are SGHNT and YENEEA. The CDR3 spans 16 residues. The CDR3 region has the DNA TGTGCCAGCAGCCCAAGGACTAGCGGGAGGCTCAATGAGCAGTTCTTC. Amino acid sequence: CASSPRTSGRLNEQFF. Variable domain in full (rest from reference TRBV11-3 and TRBJ2-1): EAGVVQSPRYKIIEKKQPVAFWCNPISGHNTLYWYLQNLGQGPELLIRYENEEAVDDSQLPKDRFSAERLKGVDSTLKIQPAELGDSAVYLCASSPRTSGRLNEQFFGPGTRLTVL.

This chain joins TRBV12-3 or TRBV12-4 and TRBJ2-1, with a weak D call TRBD1 (5 bases). Trimming removed 5 bases from V and 2 bases from J, with 10 bases in between. The CDR3 extends over 14 amino acids. Written as DNA, the CDR3 is TGTGCCAGCAGTCTAGGGGCCCCCTACAATGAGCAGTTCTTC. Residues: CASSLGAPYNEQFF.

The V call is TRBV20-1, the J call TRBJ2-7; perhaps TRBD2 as D (6 bases). Germline CDR1 and CDR2: DFQATT and SNEGSKA (reference sequence). The CDR3 runs to 14 residues. The germline V and J ends were trimmed by 1 base and 0 bases, with 10 bases remaining between them. The CDR3 sequence is CSARAGTGSYEQYF. CDR3 DNA sequence: TGCAGTGCTAGAGCCGGGACTGGCTCCTACGAGCAGTACTTC.

This clonotype was found a few times. The V and J genes are TRBV10-3 and TRBJ2-2, with 10 bases fitting TRBD2. Per the germline V gene, CDR1 is ENHRY and CDR2 is SYGVKD. This CDR3 spans 16 amino acids. V lost 6 bases and J lost 7; bases outside the gene matches: 11. The CDR3 coding sequence is TGTGCCATCAGGAAATATAGCGGGAGGATATTCGGGGAGCTGTTTTTT. This gives the protein CAIRKYSGRIFGELFF.

The genes are TRBV24-1 and TRBJ2-5; 8 nucleotides match TRBD1. Germline CDR1 is KGHDR and CDR2 is SFDVKD. CDR3 length equals 15 residues. The trim removed 2 bases at V and 4 bases at J, leaving 5 bases unmatched. CDR3 residues: CATSDSGQGAETQYF. CDR3 nucleotide sequence: TGTGCCACCAGTGATTCCGGACAGGGTGCAGAGACCCAGTACTTC.

The CDR3 DNA is TGTGCCAGCAGCTTAGGGGGAGGGTTAGAGACCCAGTACTTC. It codes for CASSLGGGLETQYF. The V gene is TRBV7-3, the J gene TRBJ2-5; 7 nucleotides line up with TRBD2. From germline, CDR1 is SGHTA and CDR2 FQGTGA. There are 14 residues in the CDR3. The J segment lost 4 bases and the V segment lost 2 bases, leaving 4 bases of the junction unmatched.

Written as DNA, the CDR3 is TGTGCCAGCAGCTTAGTAGATACAGGCGCCGGGCTAGCGGCCCAAGAGACCCAGTACTTC. Amino acids: CASSLVDTGAGLAAQETQYF. The V gene is TRBV7-8, the J gene TRBJ2-5; 7 nucleotides match TRBD2. The CDR3 spans 20 residues. The germline V gene encodes CDR1 SGHVS and CDR2 FQNEAQ. V lost 1 base, J lost 1 base, and 18 bases stayed unmatched.

This clonotype has just a few counts. The J gene is TRBJ2-1, the V gene TRBV4-2, with TRBD2 matching 8 bases. Per the germline V gene, CDR1 is LGHNA and CDR2 is YNFKEQ. Trimming cost V 6 bases and J 12 bases; bases outside gene matches: 16. The CDR3 has 15 residues. DNA of the CDR3: TGTGCCAGCAGAGGTCGGGAGGGGAACTTGGGGGGGCAGTTCTTC. Translating gives CASRGREGNLGGQFF.

This clonotype occurred a few times. V and J are TRBV6-1 and TRBJ2-7; 9 bases match TRBD2. The length of the CDR3 is 15 residues. After removal of 6 bases from V and 2 bases from J, the junction contained 8 bases not matched to a gene. Per the germline V gene, CDR1 is MNHNS and CDR2 is SASEGT. Here the CDR3 DNA reads TGTGCCAGCAGCCCTAGACTAGCGGCCCCCTACGAGCAGTACTTC. Its protein product is CASSPRLAAPYEQYF.